This T cell receptor (beta chain) was recorded in a study of human thymus T cells. General observations from the study: Thymic and blood repertoires appeared to carry a bias in their V and J gene usage.

With regard to this clone: Antigen specificity is unknown.

Libraries were prepared by immunoSEQ multiplex PCR; TCRdb keeps only in-frame clonotypes and omits some of them. The data contain roughly 130,000 clones, more than 90% of them singletons. Germline V gene data show CDR1 as SGHTA and CDR2 as FQGNSA. This CDR3 has 14 residues. V lost 3 bases and J 4 bases, leaving 7 bases between the germline ends. Thymus pieces cut out during corrective heart surgery were the tissue that was used. Corrective surgery for congenital heart defects was being performed on the healthy Finnish infants who served as donors. The sample consisted of thymus tissue. This chain connects TRBV7-2 to TRBJ2-6; perhaps TRBD1 as D (6 bases). The receptor's source is a boy in the first two years of life with a congenital heart defect but otherwise immunologically healthy. In DNA, the CDR3 is TGTGCCAGCAGCTTCGGGACAGGGGCCAACGTCCTGACTTTC. Protein sequence: CASSFGTGANVLTF.